One and the same sample provided the 4 T cell receptor beta chains below, sequenced in a study of neurological immune-mediated disorders. Each CDR3 protein gets one entry after TCRdb re-called the 5' RACE reads with MiXCR. The sample holds roughly 9,800 distinct CDR3 sequences, roughly 20% seen once. The sequenced sample consisted of CD8+ T cells from blood. These receptors all stem from a woman aged 40 to 50 with multiple sclerosis.

This sequence joins TRBV5-1 and TRBJ2-7, with D perhaps being TRBD1 or TRBD2 (5 bases each). Between the trimmed V and J ends, which lost 8 bases and 2 bases, there was a span of 17 bases. Per the germline V gene, CDR1 is SGHRS and CDR2 is YFSETQ. This CDR3 spans 14 amino acids. The CDR3 bases are TGCGCCAGTAGGCTACGGGGCAGAACCTACGAGCAGTACTTC. Translated, it gives CASRLRGRTYEQYF.

This clonotype was seen repeatedly, ten times or more. One junction end does not reproduce the germline sequence, and a read error may be involved. V is TRBV15 and J is TRBJ1-4, with D uncertain. The germline V gene has CDR1 LNHNV and CDR2 YYDKDF (reference sequence). The CDR3 has 16 residues. The CDR3 nucleotides are TGTGTCACCAGCAGAGATGGAACACTAACTAATGAAAAACTGTTTTTT. Translation: CVTSRDGTLTNEKLFF.

This clonotype is labeled medium-sized. The genes are TRBV29-1 and TRBJ2-7; a possible D gene is TRBD2 (5 bases). The length of the CDR3 is 12 residues. Germline V CDR1 and CDR2: SQVTM, ANQGSEA. With 7 bases removed from V and 1 base from J, the gap between germline ends came to 11 bases. This CDR3 is CSAEDDSYEQYF. The DNA for the CDR3 is TGCAGCGCGGAGGACGATTCCTACGAGCAGTACTTC.

The CDR3: CSAGGVEAFF. The CDR3 bases are TGCAGTGCTGGGGGGGTTGAAGCTTTCTTT. The gene calls are TRBV20-1 and TRBJ1-1; possibly TRBD1 for D (5 bases). The germline CDR1 and CDR2 sequences are DFQATT and SNEGSKA (reference sequence). The length of the CDR3 is 10 residues. V shed 5 bases and J shed 7 bases, with 8 bases lying between them.